A single sample is the source of the 26 T cell receptor beta chains below, sequenced in a study of cytomegalovirus exposure and HLA in healthy donors. PCR was performed using 60 Vbeta and 13 Jbeta primers. Assay used: immunoSEQ multiplex PCR; TCRdb lists only in-frame clones, some missing. Of roughly 150,000 clones detected, about 74% appear once; the ten largest clones hold roughly 2%. The material sequenced was PBMCs. All receptors derive from a man between 25 and 39 years old in good health and CMV-seronegative.

J is TRBJ1-3 and V is TRBV5-1; possibly TRBD1 for D (5 bases). V was trimmed by 0 bases and J by 1 base, leaving 5 bases between them. This CDR3 region has 14 residues. CDR1 and CDR2 (germline): SGHRS, YFSETQ. CDR3 sequence (DNA): TGCGCCAGCAGCTTGGCAGGGTCTGGAAACACCATATATTTT. It encodes CASSLAGSGNTIYF.

This chain connects TRBV2 to TRBJ2-7; D gene unclear. V lost 6 bases and J 3 bases, leaving 12 bases between the germline ends. Germline assignment: CDR1 SNHLY and CDR2 FYNNEI. The CDR3 has 13 amino acids. CDR3 in amino acids: CASRDFYSYEQYF. The CDR3 DNA reads as TGTGCCAGCAGAGATTTTTATAGCTACGAGCAGTACTTC.

This clone was seen just once. The chain has TRBV12-5 and TRBJ1-5; the match to TRBD1 covers 9 bases. This CDR3 contains 16 residues. V dropped 6 bases and J dropped 2; count of bases not matched to a gene: 8. CDR1 and CDR2 (germline): LGHNT, FRNRAP. CDR3 nucleotides: TGTGCTAGTGGCCCGAGGACAGGGGCGGGCAATCAGCCCCAGCATTTT. It translates to CASGPRTGAGNQPQHF.

The rearrangement joins TRBV2 to TRBJ1-2; 12 bases are a match to TRBD1. Trimming removed 7 bases from V and 4 bases from J; junction bases left unmatched: 7. Germline CDR1 reads SNHLY; CDR2 reads FYNNEI. CDR3 length: 15 amino acids. The DNA of the CDR3 is TGTGCCAGCACCTCCGGGACAGGGGGCTTCTATGGCTACACCTTC. Its protein is CASTSGTGGFYGYTF.

This chain uses TRBV11-2 with TRBJ2-3, with 10 bases identical to TRBD2. The CDR3 totals 15 residues. Germline loops: CDR1 SGHAT, CDR2 FQNNGV. J lost 4 bases, V lost 5 bases, and 6 bases had no gene match. CDR3 loop: CASSTTSGLADTQYF. The DNA of the CDR3 is TGTGCCAGCAGCACGACTAGCGGGTTGGCAGATACGCAGTATTTT.

This clone has a single count. V and J are TRBV5-1 and TRBJ2-3; 12 positions agree with TRBD2. The germline gives CDR1 SGHRS, CDR2 YFSETQ. The CDR3 spans 16 residues. Losses at the gene ends were 4 bases for V and 2 bases for J; bases not matched to a gene: 5. CDR3 in DNA: TGCGCCAGCAGCACGGGACTAGCGGGCATCACAGATACGCAGTATTTT. It translates to CASSTGLAGITDTQYF.

The chain carries TRBV7-6 and TRBJ2-3; D is perhaps TRBD1 (5 bases). V was shortened by 5 bases and J by 6 bases, with 9 bases between the two germline ends. CDR3 length: 12 amino acids. Germline-derived CDR1 and CDR2 are SGHVS and FNYEAQ. The CDR3 loop is CASSQGRDTQYF. In nucleotides, the CDR3 is TGTGCCAGCAGCCAGGGTCGGGATACGCAGTATTTT.

The rearrangement uses TRBV28 and TRBJ2-5, with 12 bases lining up with TRBD2. V shed 6 bases, J shed 6 bases, and the junction held 8 bases outside the gene matches. The germline gives CDR1 MDHEN, CDR2 SYDVKM. CDR3 length: 15 residues. Here the CDR3 reads CASRQLAGGGQTQYF. The CDR3 DNA reads TGTGCCAGCAGGCAACTAGCGGGAGGAGGCCAGACCCAGTACTTC.

The rearrangement joins TRBV29-1 to TRBJ2-7; 7 bases match TRBD1. Losses at the gene ends were 4 bases for V and 5 bases for J; bases not matched to a gene: 11. There are 14 residues in the CDR3. Per germline, CDR1 SQVTM and CDR2 ANQGSEA. As DNA, the CDR3 is TGCAGCGTTGGGGGCGACAGGGTTGTCCACGAGCAGTACTTC. This gives the protein CSVGGDRVVHEQYF.

CDR3 sequence (DNA): TGTGCCAGCTCACCCCGGACAGGGACAAGGATGAACACTGAAGCTTTCTTT. Translated: CASSPRTGTRMNTEAFF. The J gene is TRBJ1-1, the V gene TRBV18, with TRBD1 matching over 8 bases. Trimming took 3 bases from V and 0 from J; bases not matched to a gene: 9. The CDR3 is 17 amino acids. Germline-derived CDR1 and CDR2 are KGHSH and LQKENI.

This clone occurred a few times. This chain connects TRBV5-1 to TRBJ1-4; TRBD1 agrees at 9 bases. V lost 2 bases, J lost 5 bases, and 1 base stayed unmatched. CDR1 and CDR2 from the germline V gene are SGHRS and YFSETQ. This CDR3 has 14 residues. CDR3: CASSFGTGNEKLFF. CDR3 nucleotides: TGCGCCAGCAGCTTCGGGACAGGGAATGAAAAACTGTTTTTT.

The CDR3 is CASSLARGPWPQHF. DNA of the CDR3: TGTGCCAGCAGCTTAGCCAGGGGGCCGTGGCCCCAGCATTTT. V is TRBV7-9 and J is TRBJ1-5; 8 bases align to TRBD1. The trim removed 0 bases at V and 9 bases at J, leaving 4 bases unmatched. The CDR3 runs 14 residues. Per the germline V gene, CDR1 is SEHNR and CDR2 is FQNEAQ (reference sequence).

This clone was seen more than once but under ten times. V usage is TRBV28 and J usage is TRBJ2-7; 8 nucleotides align to TRBD2. V shed 3 bases and J 7 bases; nucleotides not matched to a gene: 8. CDR3 length: 14 residues. The germline V gene has CDR1 MDHEN and CDR2 SYDVKM. In DNA form, the CDR3 reads TGTGCCAGCAGTTTTGTTAGCGGGACCAGTGAGCAGTACTTC. It yields the protein CASSFVSGTSEQYF.

This chain links TRBV5-1 with TRBJ2-1; perhaps TRBD1 as D (6 bases). CDR3 length equals 13 residues. The V end lost 1 base, the J end lost 5 bases, and 7 bases lay between the germline ends. Germline V gene sequence: CDR1 SGHRS, CDR2 YFSETQ. DNA of the CDR3: TGCGCCAGCAGCTTGAGGGGGAACAATGAGCAGTTCTTC. Residues: CASSLRGNNEQFF.

The chain links TRBV27 to TRBJ2-3; 14 bases align to TRBD2. J lost 5 bases, V lost 5 bases, and 3 bases had no gene match. This CDR3 spans 15 amino acids. Germline loops: CDR1 MNHEY, CDR2 SMNVEV (reference sequence). CDR3: CASSTGTSGRDTQYF. The CDR3 DNA follows: TGTGCCAGCAGTACCGGGACTAGCGGGAGAGATACGCAGTATTTT.

The chain uses TRBV18 and TRBJ1-5, with D hard to call. The V end was cut by 4 bases, the J end by 0 bases, with 16 bases between. This CDR3 has 17 residues. Germline values: CDR1 KGHSH, CDR2 LQKENI. The CDR3 DNA reads as TGTGCCAGCTCACTAAGACATACCGGGGATAGCAATCAGCCCCAGCATTTT. It is translated as CASSLRHTGDSNQPQHF.

J is TRBJ2-4 and V is TRBV13; D call uncertain. This CDR3 has 16 amino acids. Germline CDR1 is PRHDT and CDR2 is FYEKMQ (reference sequence). The V end was cut by 0 bases, the J end by 0 bases, with 9 bases between. The CDR3 protein is CASSLGLGGAKNIQYF. The CDR3, as DNA: TGTGCCAGCAGCTTAGGGCTTGGCGGAGCCAAAAACATTCAGTACTTC.

The chain recombines TRBV4-1 with TRBJ2-5; 8 bases agree with TRBD2. Germline V lookup: CDR1 MGHRA, CDR2 YSYEKL. The CDR3 runs to 15 residues. V trimming: 4 bases; J trimming: 4 bases; junction bases outside the gene matches: 8. CDR3 sequence: CASSRLWSGRETQYF. The CDR3 nucleotides are TGCGCCAGCAGCCGTTTATGGAGCGGGAGAGAGACCCAGTACTTC.

The V call is TRBV7-3, the J call TRBJ2-1, with 10 bases lining up with TRBD2. Losses at the gene ends were 2 bases for V and 5 bases for J; bases not matched to a gene: 3. Germline CDR1 reads SGHTA; CDR2 reads FQGTGA. CDR3 size: 15 residues. The CDR3 DNA follows: TGTGCCAGCAGCTTACGGCTAGCGGGGGACAATGAGCAGTTCTTC. It encodes CASSLRLAGDNEQFF.

This sequence joins TRBV2 and TRBJ2-7, with TRBD2 as a possible D gene (7 bases). Deletions cut 0 bases from V and 4 bases from J, with 13 bases between. CDR3 length equals 15 residues. Per germline, CDR1 SNHLY and CDR2 FYNNEI. CDR3 in amino acids: CASSEATGRAYEQYF. The CDR3 nucleotides are TGTGCCAGCAGTGAAGCAACAGGGAGGGCTTACGAGCAGTACTTC.

This clone occurred a few times. The chain has TRBV18 and TRBJ2-5; D is possibly TRBD1 (6 bases). Trimming removed 1 base from V and 4 bases from J, with 13 bases in between. The CDR3 is 15 residues long. Germline values: CDR1 KGHSH, CDR2 LQKENI. CDR3 sequence reads: CASSPLSQGLETQYF. The CDR3 DNA reads TGTGCCAGCTCACCACTCTCACAGGGTTTAGAGACCCAGTACTTC.

The chain recombines TRBV6-1 with TRBJ2-2; tentatively, D is TRBD1 (6 bases). V was clipped by 8 bases and J by 3 bases, with 13 bases between them. There are 14 residues in the CDR3. The germline CDR1 and CDR2 sequences are MNHNS and SASEGT. CDR3 loop: CASFFNRDTGELFF. The CDR3 DNA is TGTGCCAGCTTTTTTAACAGGGACACCGGGGAGCTGTTTTTT.

The chain joins TRBV6-1 to TRBJ1-1; unclear D gene. Germline assignment: CDR1 MNHNS and CDR2 SASEGT. This CDR3 is built from 15 residues. V was shortened by 3 bases and J by 6 bases, with 17 bases between the two germline ends. The CDR3 loop is CASSDGFVGLAEAFF. The CDR3 nucleotides read TGTGCCAGCAGTGATGGGTTTGTCGGGTTAGCTGAAGCTTTCTTT.

The rearrangement joins TRBV19 to TRBJ1-2, with D perhaps TRBD1 (6 bases). Germline CDR1 and CDR2: LNHDA and SQIVND (reference sequence). The CDR3 consists of 14 residues. The V gene lost 5 bases and the J gene lost 5 bases, with 15 bases spanning the gap. CDR3 sequence reads: CASSSAGTLYGYTF. Here the CDR3 DNA reads TGTGCCAGTAGTTCCGCCGGGACACTGTATGGCTACACCTTC.

This clone was found a few times. The chain joins TRBV10-1 to TRBJ2-3; D is possibly TRBD2 (5 bases). Germline CDR1 and CDR2: WNHNN and SYGVQD (reference sequence). This CDR3 spans 16 amino acids. V lost 0 bases, J lost 2 bases, and 12 bases lay in between. The CDR3 loop reads CASSESSGPDTDTQYF. In DNA, the CDR3 is TGCGCCAGCAGTGAGTCAAGCGGTCCAGACACAGATACGCAGTATTTT.

The sample holds one count of this clone. This chain uses TRBV4-2 with TRBJ1-4; 7 bases match TRBD1. The length of the CDR3 is 17 residues. The ends lost 2 bases at V and 5 bases at J; junction bases unmatched: 11. CDR1 is LGHNA, CDR2 YNFKEQ, per germline. The chain's CDR3 is CASSQLLQTGQNEKLFF. Here the CDR3 DNA reads TGTGCCAGCAGCCAACTCCTCCAGACAGGGCAAAATGAAAAACTGTTTTTT.